Reported below is one T cell receptor (beta chain). What was amplified from RNA transcripts were TCR beta CDR3 regions. Researchers ran a first-round RT-PCR on the TCR CDR3 using the HTBI primer set. Using its own MiXCR run on the multiplex PCR reads, TCRdb lists one record per CDR3 protein. Of hundreds of thousands of distinct CDR3 sequences listed, under 60% are singletons. This entry is derived from a study of T cells in Graves' hyperthyroidism and ophthalmopathy. The germline V and J ends were trimmed by 4 bases and 4 bases, with 19 bases remaining between them. Germline V gene data show CDR1 as MGHDK and CDR2 as SYGVNS. This CDR3 comprises 16 residues.

Sequencing input: peripheral blood or thyroid tissue (not recorded which). The rearrangement uses TRBV25-1 and TRBJ1-2; D is ambiguous. This clonotype was obtained from a woman aged 18-29 years with Graves' hyperthyroidism. CDR3 loop: CASSAHDGEVSYGYTF. CDR3 nucleotide sequence: TGTGCCAGCAGTGCGCACGACGGAGAGGTTAGCTATGGCTACACCTTC.